The clone carrying this TCR beta chain was counted once. The data originate from a study of T cells after yellow fever vaccination. Trimming pared 4 bases from V and 5 bases from J, leaving 9 bases between. Looked up from germline, CDR1 is SEHNR and CDR2 is FQNEAQ (reference sequence). The CDR3 is 12 residues long. TCRdb reprocessed the 5' RACE reads with MiXCR, giving one entry per CDR3 protein. This sample has 150,000 to 200,000 distinct CDR3 sequences, with roughly a tenth found just once. The sequence was collected from a man aged 18 to 29 who received the YFV17D yellow fever vaccine. The chain uses TRBV7-9 and TRBJ2-7; the D is unclear. This material consisted of CD8+ T cells sorted from PBMCs, taken 45 days after the yellow fever booster vaccination. The CDR3 spells CASSSIVHEQYV. DNA for the CDR3: TGTGCCAGCAGCTCAATTGTCCACGAGCAGTACGTC.